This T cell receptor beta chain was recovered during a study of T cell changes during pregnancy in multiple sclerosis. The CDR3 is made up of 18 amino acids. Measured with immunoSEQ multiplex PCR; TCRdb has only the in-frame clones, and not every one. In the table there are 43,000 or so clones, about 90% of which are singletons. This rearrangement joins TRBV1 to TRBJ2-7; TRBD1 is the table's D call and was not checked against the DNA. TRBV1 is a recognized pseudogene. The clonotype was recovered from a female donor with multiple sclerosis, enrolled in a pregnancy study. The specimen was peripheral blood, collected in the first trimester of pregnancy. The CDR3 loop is CTSSSKSYGQMSSYEQYF. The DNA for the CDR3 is TGCACCAGCAGCTCTAAGTCTTATGGACAGATGAGCTCCTACGAGCAGTACTTC.